These 8 T cell receptor beta chains were all obtained from the same sample, sequenced in a study of blood T cells in healthy people across ages. A second PCR of 7 to 11 cycles used a sample-barcoded 5' primer and a J-beta primer mix. TCRdb used MiXCR to reprocess the 5' RACE reads, holding one entry per CDR3 protein. Of hundreds of thousands of distinct CDR3 sequences listed, 52% are singletons. Sequencing was performed on blood. The receptors originated from a woman of 80 years or more in good health.

At least ten counts were recorded for this clonotype. The chain carries TRBV7-2 and TRBJ2-3; 8 bases line up with TRBD1. The ends lost 0 bases at V and 4 bases at J; junction bases unmatched: 3. The CDR3 covers 15 residues. CDR1 SGHTA and CDR2 FQGNSA come from the germline V gene. CDR3 nucleotides: TGTGCCAGCAGCTTAGCCGCAGGGGGCGCAGATACGCAGTATTTT. It encodes CASSLAAGGADTQYF.

Only a few counts were recorded for this clonotype. The chain uses TRBV5-1 and TRBJ2-5, with 10 bases fitting TRBD2. The J call is doubtful: the DNA matches TRBJ2-7 better. CDR1 is SGHRS, CDR2 YFSETQ, per germline. The CDR3 totals 16 residues. The CDR3 region has the DNA TGCGCCAGCAGCAGTGGGACTAGCGCACTAGTGAGCGAGCAGTACTTC. Translating gives CASSSGTSALVSEQYF.

The rearrangement joins TRBV6-6 to TRBJ1-5; D not resolved. The CDR3 is made up of 17 amino acids. CDR1 MNHNY and CDR2 SVGAGI come from the germline V gene (reference sequence). Trimming removed 7 bases from V and 0 bases from J, with 19 bases in between. In nucleotides, the CDR3 is TGTGCCAGCAACTACGAGGCATCCAGGCTTAGCAATCAGCCCCAGCATTTT. The encoded protein is CASNYEASRLSNQPQHF.

This clonotype was recorded at least ten times. This sequence joins TRBV7-2 and TRBJ2-3; D is possibly TRBD1 or TRBD2 (7 bases each). Germline V gives CDR1 SGHTA, CDR2 FQGNSA. The CDR3 contains 13 residues. The V end lost 10 bases, the J end lost 4 bases, and 15 bases lay between the germline ends. The CDR3 DNA reads as TGTGCCACCAGGGACAGCGGGGCAGATACGCAGTATTTT. Translated, it gives CATRDSGADTQYF.

The chain combines TRBV20-1 with TRBJ2-5; TRBD2 matches 11 bases. V was clipped by 6 bases and J by 11 bases; unmatched bases: 26. CDR1 is DFQATT, CDR2 SNEGSKA, per germline (reference sequence). CDR3 length: 18 amino acids. This chain's CDR3 is CSALPSGGQQLRSHEQYF. The CDR3 DNA reads as TGCAGTGCCCTTCCTAGCGGGGGGCAACAATTAAGGAGCCATGAGCAGTACTTC.

This clonotype was picked up one time. The chain is built from TRBV12-3 or TRBV12-4 and TRBJ2-3, with 8 bases identical to TRBD2. The CDR3 covers 17 residues. With V trimmed by 4 bases and J by 5 bases, 14 bases remained unmatched. CDR3 in DNA: TGTGCCAGCAGTTCCCGCCCCGGGACTAGTAGCTTAGATACGCAGTATTTT. This translates into CASSSRPGTSSLDTQYF.

As regards this clonotype: This may stem from a read error, because a much larger clone lies one nucleotide away. The V call is TRBV20-1, the J call TRBJ2-3; TRBD2 might be the D (6 bases). Looked up from germline, CDR1 is DFQATT and CDR2 is SNEGSKA (reference sequence). Trimming stripped 6 bases from V and 4 bases from J, with 17 bases between. The CDR3 runs to 14 residues. The CDR3 coding sequence is TGCAGTGCGGTGATCGGAGGGCTGGCAGATACGCAGTATTTT. Its translation is CSAVIGGLADTQYF.

This clonotype was recorded many times. This chain connects TRBV5-1 to TRBJ2-5; D not certain. Germline-derived CDR1 and CDR2 are SGHRS and YFSETQ. Trimming cost V 0 bases and J 3 bases, with 6 bases left between them. The CDR3 totals 13 residues. CDR3 coding DNA: TGCGCCAGCAGCTTGGGCTTTAAAGAGACCCAGTACTTC. Protein sequence: CASSLGFKETQYF.